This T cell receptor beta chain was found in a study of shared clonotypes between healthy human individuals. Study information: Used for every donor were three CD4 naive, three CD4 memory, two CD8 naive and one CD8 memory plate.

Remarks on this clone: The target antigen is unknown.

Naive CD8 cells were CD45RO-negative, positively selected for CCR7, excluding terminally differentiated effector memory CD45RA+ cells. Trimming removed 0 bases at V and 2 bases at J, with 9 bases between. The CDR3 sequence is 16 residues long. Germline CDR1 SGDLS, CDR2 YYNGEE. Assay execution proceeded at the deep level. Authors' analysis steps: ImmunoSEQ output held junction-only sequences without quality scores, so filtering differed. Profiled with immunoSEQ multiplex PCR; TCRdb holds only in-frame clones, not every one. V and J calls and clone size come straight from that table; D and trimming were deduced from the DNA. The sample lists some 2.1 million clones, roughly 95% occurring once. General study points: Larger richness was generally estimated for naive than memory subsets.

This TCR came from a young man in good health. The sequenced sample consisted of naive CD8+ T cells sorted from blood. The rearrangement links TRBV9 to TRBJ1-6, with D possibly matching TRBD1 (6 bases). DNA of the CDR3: TGTGCCAGCAGCGTAGGAGGGGGGCCCTATAATTCACCCCTCCACTTT. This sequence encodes CASSVGGGPYNSPLHF.